Listed below are T cell receptor beta chains from one sample, sequenced in a study of OX40 agonist ivuxolimab in advanced cancers. Clones were sequenced by immunoSEQ multiplex PCR, and TCRdb holds only the in-frame ones, with some missing. The sample carries some 54,000 clones, roughly nine tenths recorded once. The specimen comprised CD4+ or CD8+ T cells sorted from blood, sampled in a trial of the OX40 agonist ivuxolimab. Receptors were obtained from an adult with an advanced solid tumor such as melanoma, head and neck, liver or kidney cancer. Each CDR3 is given with its conserved first and last residue. Each record gives: V gene, J gene, clone size, D gene, CDR3 length, CDR3 DNA, CDR3 protein. D genes are given only for firm matches. Only part of the rows carry a size: once, few, many, or a class if the clone is expanded.

TRBV19	TRBJ2-4	NA	TRBD1	13	TGTGCCAGTAGTACGGACAGGGCGTCGGTCCAGTACTTC	CASSTDRASVQYF
TRBV7-9	TRBJ2-7	NA	NA	14	TGTGCCAGCAGCTTAAGACAGGGAGGGGCCGAGCAGTACTTC	CASSLRQGGAEQYF
TRBV18	TRBJ2-3	few	NA	19	TGTGCCAGCTCACCACCTCGGCAGGGGCTACTCCAGGGCACAGATACGCAGTATTTT	CASSPPRQGLLQGTDTQYF
TRBV5-4	TRBJ1-4	NA	TRBD1	16	TGTGCCAGCAGCGAGGGGGACAGGGGCTTTAATGAAAAACTGTTTTTT	CASSEGDRGFNEKLFF
TRBV9	TRBJ1-3	NA	NA	15	TGTGCCAGCAGCGTGGGGCTCGCAGGGCGAAACACCATATATTTT	CASSVGLAGRNTIYF
TRBV6-5	TRBJ2-5	NA	NA	13	TGTGCCAGCAAGGACCCTGGTAAAGAGACCCAGTACTTC	CASKDPGKETQYF
TRBV30	TRBJ1-5	NA	NA	13	TGTGCCTGGAAGGCAGGTAGCAATCAGCCCCAGCATTTT	CAWKAGSNQPQHF
TRBV7-9	TRBJ1-5	NA	NA	12	TGTGCCAGCAGCTTAAGAGATCAGCCCCAGCATTTT	CASSLRDQPQHF
TRBV29-1	TRBJ1-1	NA	NA	13	TGCAGCGTTGAAGCACAGAGGAACACTGAAGCTTTCTTT	CSVEAQRNTEAFF
TRBV1	TRBJ2-5	NA	NA	13	TGCACCAGCAGCCAAGGGAATTGGGAGACCCAGTACTTC	CTSSQGNWETQYF
TRBV27	TRBJ1-2	NA	NA	12	TGTGCCAGCAGTTTACAGGGCTATGGCTACACCTTC	CASSLQGYGYTF
TRBV30	TRBJ1-6	NA	NA	15	TGTGCCTGTAAGACAGCGAGCTCCTATAATTCACCCCTCCACTTT	CACKTASSYNSPLHF
TRBV27	TRBJ1-5	once	NA	12	TGTGCCAGCAGTCAAAATCAGGGGCCCCAGCATTTT	CASSQNQGPQHF
TRBV7-9	TRBJ1-2	NA	NA	16	TGTGCCACCCAGCTTACCAGGGACTCAACCTATTATGGCTACACCTTC	CATQLTRDSTYYGYTF
TRBV18	TRBJ2-3	NA	TRBD1	16	TGTGCCAGCTCACCCGTAGGACAGGGAGGCACAGATACGCAGTATTTT	CASSPVGQGGTDTQYF
TRBV6-5	TRBJ2-7	NA	NA	16	TGTGCCAGCAGTTATTTACTCGGTAGTGATGGGAGCGAGCAGTACTTC	CASSYLLGSDGSEQYF
TRBV29-1	TRBJ2-7	NA	NA	11	TGCAGCGTTGTCGCTGACTACGAGCAGTACTTC	CSVVADYEQYF
TRBV14	TRBJ1-2	NA	NA	15	TGTGCCAGCAGCCGAGGTGGGACGCAAGAAGGTGGCTACACCTTC	CASSRGGTQEGGYTF
TRBV11-2	TRBJ2-1	NA	TRBD2	16	TGTGCCAGCAGCGTAGCTGCGGGAGTGTCCTACAATGAGCAGTTCTTC	CASSVAAGVSYNEQFF
TRBV19	TRBJ2-1	NA	NA	12	TGTGCCAGTAGTTCCAGATACAATGAGCAGTTCTTC	CASSSRYNEQFF
TRBV5-6	TRBJ2-4	NA	NA	16	TGTGCCAGCAGCTTGACAGGGTCCGCCGACACACACATTCAGTACTTC	CASSLTGSADTHIQYF
TRBV30	TRBJ2-3	NA	TRBD1	14	TGTGCCTGGAGTAGGACAGGGGGCGCAGATACGCAGTATTTT	CAWSRTGGADTQYF
TRBV6-1	TRBJ1-2	few	NA	14	TGTGCCAGCAGTGAAACGCCGCCTAACTATGGCTACACCTTC	CASSETPPNYGYTF
TRBV30	TRBJ1-2	NA	NA	15	TGTGCCTGGAAGATGACGGCAAATGAACCTTTCGGTTACACCTTC	CAWKMTANEPFGYTF
TRBV28	TRBJ1-6	NA	NA	12	TGTGCCAGCAGCCCCGGATCGAGAACCCTCCACTTT	CASSPGSRTLHF
TRBV30	TRBJ2-7	NA	TRBD1	13	TGTGCCTGGAGTGTCCGACAGGGCCACGAGCAGTACTTC	CAWSVRQGHEQYF
TRBV10-3	TRBJ1-1	NA	NA	13	TGTGCCGCCCGACAGGTTACCAACACTGAAGCTTTCTTT	CAARQVTNTEAFF
TRBV4-2	TRBJ2-3	NA	TRBD2	17	TGTGCCAGCAGCCAGACCCTAGCGGGGCTAAGCACAGATACGCAGTATTTT	CASSQTLAGLSTDTQYF
TRBV29-1	TRBJ2-3	NA	NA	11	TGCAGCGTTGAAGATATGGATACGCAGTATTTT	CSVEDMDTQYF
TRBV18	TRBJ1-1	NA	NA	15	TGTGCCAGCTCGCCAGTGACGGGGCAACTTTCTGAAGCTTTCTTT	CASSPVTGQLSEAFF
TRBV10-3	TRBJ1-3	NA	TRBD1	16	TGTGCCATCAGTGAGCTCAGGGGGTCCTCTGGAAACACCATATATTTT	CAISELRGSSGNTIYF
TRBV7-9	TRBJ1-6	NA	NA	17	TGTGCCAGCAGCTTAACTACAGGGAGCTCCTATAATTCACCCCTCCACTTT	CASSLTTGSSYNSPLHF
TRBV5-1	TRBJ1-1	NA	NA	15	TGCGCCAGCAGCTTGGAGCCCAGGGGGAACACTGAAGCTTTCTTT	CASSLEPRGNTEAFF
TRBV11-1	TRBJ2-4	once	NA	16	TGTGCCAGCAGCACCCCGGGACCCGCGTCCAAAAACATTCAGTACTTC	CASSTPGPASKNIQYF
TRBV11-3	TRBJ2-3	NA	TRBD2	18	TGTGCCAGCAGCCTCGGGACTAGCGGGGGCCGGGGCACAGATACGCAGTATTTT	CASSLGTSGGRGTDTQYF
TRBV19	TRBJ2-7	NA	TRBD1	15	TGTGCCAGTAGTATATATTGGGACAGCTCCTACGAGCAGTACTTC	CASSIYWDSSYEQYF
TRBV7-3	TRBJ1-3	NA	NA	15	TGTGCCAGCAGCCGAGGGTCCTCGTCTGGAAACACCATATATTTT	CASSRGSSSGNTIYF
TRBV6-5	TRBJ2-2	NA	TRBD1	15	TGTGCCAGCAGTCGTTACAGGGGTAACACCGGGGAGCTGTTTTTT	CASSRYRGNTGELFF
TRBV19	TRBJ1-6	NA	NA	15	TGTGCCAGTAATTTTGGGGGGCGAGGTAATTCACCCCTCCACTTT	CASNFGGRGNSPLHF
TRBV5-1	TRBJ1-2	few	TRBD1	15	TGCGCCAGCAGCCCCCGTACGGACAGGGGGCGCAGCTACACCTTC	CASSPRTDRGRSYTF
TRBV2	TRBJ1-4	NA	NA	14	TGTGCCAGCCAGAAGGGAGCCTTTAATGAAAAACTGTTTTTT	CASQKGAFNEKLFF
TRBV6-5	TRBJ1-5	once	NA	14	TGTGCCAGCAGGGACGCCTATCGGAATCAGCCCCAGCATTTT	CASRDAYRNQPQHF
TRBV5-6	TRBJ1-2	NA	TRBD1	15	TGTGCCAGCAGCTCCCGGGACAGGGTCTTCTATGGCTACACCTTC	CASSSRDRVFYGYTF
TRBV5-1	TRBJ2-3	NA	NA	12	TGTGCCACACGGGTTACAACGGATACGCAGTATTTT	CATRVTTDTQYF
TRBV5-6	TRBJ2-7	NA	TRBD1	17	TGTGCCAGCAGCTTGGTGGGGACAGGGTTCAATACCTACGAGCAGTACTTC	CASSLVGTGFNTYEQYF
TRBV5-1	TRBJ2-7	NA	NA	17	TGCGCCAGCAGCTTGCTCCTTCGCGGTCCAAGCTCCTACGAGCAGTACTTC	CASSLLLRGPSSYEQYF
TRBV27	TRBJ2-7	once	NA	16	TGTGCCAGCAAAAGGACGTCAGGGGACCTGACCTACGAGCAGTACTTC	CASKRTSGDLTYEQYF
TRBV18	TRBJ1-2	NA	TRBD1	16	TGTGCCAGCTCACCAACCGGCCAGGGGGCGTCCTATGGCTACACCTTC	CASSPTGQGASYGYTF
TRBV5-1	TRBJ1-1	once	NA	13	TGCGCCAGCAGCTTGCGGGTGAACACTGAAGCTTTCTTT	CASSLRVNTEAFF
TRBV5-1	TRBJ1-3	NA	NA	13	TGCGCCAGCAGCTTGAACAATGGAAACACCATATATTTT	CASSLNNGNTIYF
TRBV6-6	TRBJ1-4	NA	NA	14	TGTGCCAGCAGTTTAACCAGGGTAAATGAAAAACTGTTTTTT	CASSLTRVNEKLFF
TRBV10-3	TRBJ2-2	NA	NA	14	TGTGCCATCAGATTGGGCGCGAACACCGGGGAGCTGTTTTTT	CAIRLGANTGELFF
TRBV29-1	TRBJ1-1	NA	NA	15	TGCAGCGTTGAAGATGGGGGGGGAATGAACACTGAAGCTTTCTTT	CSVEDGGGMNTEAFF